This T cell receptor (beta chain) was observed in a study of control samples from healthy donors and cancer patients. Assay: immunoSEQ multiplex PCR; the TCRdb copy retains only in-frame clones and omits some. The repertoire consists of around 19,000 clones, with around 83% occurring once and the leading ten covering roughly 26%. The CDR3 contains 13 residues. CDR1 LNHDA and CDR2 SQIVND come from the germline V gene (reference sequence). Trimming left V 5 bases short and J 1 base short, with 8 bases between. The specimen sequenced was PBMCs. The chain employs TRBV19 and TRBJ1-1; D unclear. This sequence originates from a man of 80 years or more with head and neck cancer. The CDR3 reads CASSVTGNTEAFF. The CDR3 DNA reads TGTGCCAGTAGTGTTACGGGGAACACTGAAGCTTTCTTT.